This T cell receptor beta chain originates from a study of vaccination and CD4 T cells after COVID-19. Study overall: Vaccination of participants consisted of two doses of either BNT162b2 or mRNA-1273 vaccine.

Treatment in this sample: roughly 11-day PBMC culture with coronavirus spike peptide pools or control peptides (ViraFEST assay). Oncomine TCR Beta short-read sequencing was applied to DNA from cultured CD4+ T cells. Each CDR3 protein gets one entry after TCRdb re-called the PCR reads with MiXCR. The sample has 10,000 to 15,000 distinct CDR3 sequences; 50% are singletons. The CDR3 runs to 13 residues. Per the germline V gene, CDR1 is DFQATT and CDR2 is SNEGSKA (reference sequence). V was cut by 2 bases and J by 4 bases, with 12 bases left in between. A note on this clonotype: What it binds is unknown.

The sequence derives from a human donor who had recovered from COVID-19. Specimen: CD4+ T cells from blood, cultured in vitro. The rearrangement joins TRBV20-1 to TRBJ2-7; TRBD1 might be the D (6 bases). CDR3 region: CSARSTGWYEQYF. Here the CDR3 DNA reads TGCAGTGCTAGATCAACAGGGTGGTACGAGCAGTACTTC.